The 28 T cell receptor beta chains presented below share a single source sample, sequenced in a study of cytomegalovirus exposure and HLA in healthy donors. It was with 60 Vbeta and 13 Jbeta primers that the PCR ran. The repertoire was sequenced with immunoSEQ multiplex PCR; TCRdb's copy has only in-frame clones and lacks some. The sample lists tens of thousands of clones; approximately 67% were seen once. Sequencing was done on a sample of PBMCs. These receptors were collected from a male donor in good health and CMV-seropositive.

V is TRBV5-1 and J is TRBJ2-2; tentative D call: TRBD1 (5 bases). The CDR3 length is 14 residues. CDR1 and CDR2 (germline): SGHRS, YFSETQ. V was cut by 2 bases and J by 9 bases, with 14 bases left in between. DNA for the CDR3: TGCGCCAGCAGCTTCGACGGACGGACAAGGGAGCTGTTTTTT. Protein: CASSFDGRTRELFF.

V and J are TRBV6-1 and TRBJ2-3; D not certain. Germline values: CDR1 MNHNS, CDR2 SASEGT. The CDR3 totals 12 residues. V lost 4 bases and J 2 bases, leaving 4 bases between the germline ends. CDR3 DNA sequence: TGTGCCAGCAGTGGAGTCACAGATACGCAGTATTTT. This encodes CASSGVTDTQYF.

The rearrangement joins TRBV28 to TRBJ1-1; possible D gene TRBD1, 6 bases. This CDR3 is 15 amino acids long. V was trimmed by 5 bases and J by 2 bases, leaving 15 bases between them. Germline V gene sequence: CDR1 MDHEN, CDR2 SYDVKM. CDR3 bases: TGTGCCAGCAGTCTGTCCGGGGGGCTTAACACTGAAGCTTTCTTT. Translated, it gives CASSLSGGLNTEAFF.

This sequence joins TRBV4-3 and TRBJ2-7; 7 bases are a match to TRBD1. Germline-derived CDR1 and CDR2 are LGHNA and YSLEER. Losses at the gene ends were 0 bases for V and 0 bases for J; bases not matched to a gene: 5. CDR3 size: 16 residues. DNA of the CDR3: TGCGCCAGCAGCCAAGATGGGACAGCAAGCTCCTACGAGCAGTACTTC. Protein: CASSQDGTASSYEQYF.

V is TRBV19 and J is TRBJ1-5; 9 bases map to TRBD1. The germline gives CDR1 LNHDA, CDR2 SQIVND (reference sequence). V lost 4 bases, J lost 2 bases, and 9 bases stayed unmatched. The CDR3 runs to 17 residues. CDR3 nucleotide sequence: TGTGCCAGTAGTACTAGCTGGACAGGGGCGGGCAATCAGCCCCAGCATTTT. Residues: CASSTSWTGAGNQPQHF.

As concerns this clone: Germline is not matched at one junction end, which may reflect a read error. The rearrangement links TRBV7-9 to TRBJ1-2; no reliable D call. Germline lookup yields CDR1 SEHNR and CDR2 FQNEAQ (reference sequence). CDR3 length: 14 residues. In nucleotides, the CDR3 is TGTTCCAGCAGCTTAGCCACTACGTTCTATGGCTACACCTTC. Protein: CSSSLATTFYGYTF. Supplemented by reference TRBV7-9 and TRBJ1-2, the full variable domain reads DTGVSQNPRHKITKRGQNVTFRCDPISEHNRLYWYRQTLGQGPEFLTYFQNEAQLEKSRLLSDRFSAERPKGSFSTLEIQRTEQGDSAMYLCSSSLATTFYGYTFGSGTRLTVV.

This clone has just a few counts. The CDR3 DNA reads TGTGCCAGCAGCTGGGGCCTGTCGGATGAGCAGTTCTTC. Its translation: CASSWGLSDEQFF. This rearrangement joins TRBV5-8 to TRBJ2-1; maybe TRBD1 (5 bases). The V gene's germline CDR1 is SGHTS and CDR2 YDEGEE. Trimming removed 3 bases at V and 8 bases at J, with 12 bases between. The CDR3 is 13 residues long. The complete variable domain, with remaining parts taken from reference TRBV5-8 and TRBJ2-1, reads EAGVTQSPTHLIKTRGQQATLRCSPISGHTSVYWYQQALGLGLQFLLWYDEGEERNRGNFPPRFSGRQFPNYSSELNVNALELEDSALYLCASSWGLSDEQFFGPGTRLTVL.

This chain uses TRBV7-9 with TRBJ2-1, with 9 nucleotides matching TRBD2. The CDR3 loop spans 16 amino acids. V shed 5 bases and J 5 bases; nucleotides not matched to a gene: 10. Germline V gene data show CDR1 as SEHNR and CDR2 as FQNEAQ (reference sequence). DNA of the CDR3: TGTGCCAGCAGCCCCATTGCTAGCGGGATTAACAATGAGCAGTTCTTC. Translated: CASSPIASGINNEQFF.

V gene TRBV28 combines with J gene TRBJ1-6; a possible D gene is TRBD1 (6 bases). From germline, CDR1 is MDHEN and CDR2 SYDVKM. The CDR3 has 16 amino acids. Trimming took 7 bases from V and 4 from J, leaving 17 bases between them. CDR3 in amino acids: CASTFPGDLYNSPLHF. The CDR3 DNA reads TGTGCCAGCACTTTCCCAGGGGACCTATATAATTCACCCCTCCACTTT.

This clone has more than one count but fewer than ten. V and J are TRBV25-1 and TRBJ2-1, with 8 bases identical to TRBD1. Per the germline V gene, CDR1 is MGHDK and CDR2 is SYGVNS. This CDR3 has 17 residues. V was pared by 4 bases and J by 5 bases, with 13 bases of the junction left unmatched. The CDR3 here is CASSARTGPMGNNEQFF. The CDR3 DNA reads as TGTGCCAGCAGTGCCCGGACAGGGCCCATGGGAAACAATGAGCAGTTCTTC.

The chain is built from TRBV5-1 and TRBJ2-1, with a weak D call TRBD2 (6 bases). With 2 bases removed from V and 2 bases from J, the gap between germline ends came to 11 bases. The CDR3 runs 15 residues. Germline CDR1 is SGHRS and CDR2 is YFSETQ. The CDR3 bases are TGCGCCAGCAGCTTCGGGACTCCAGCCTACAATGAGCAGTTCTTC. Translating gives CASSFGTPAYNEQFF.

This clone was recorded a few times. The chain combines TRBV29-1 with TRBJ1-1, with D tentatively TRBD1 (5 bases). The germline V gene has CDR1 SQVTM and CDR2 ANQGSEA. This CDR3 contains 13 residues. V lost 7 bases and J 0 bases, leaving 12 bases between the germline ends. CDR3 sequence: CSAEGQMNTEAFF. The CDR3 coding sequence is TGCAGCGCTGAGGGGCAGATGAACACTGAAGCTTTCTTT.

The V call is TRBV19, the J call TRBJ2-5; possibly TRBD1 for D (5 bases). V lost 3 bases and J 1 base, leaving 9 bases between the germline ends. The CDR3 is made up of 14 amino acids. Germline CDR1 is LNHDA and CDR2 is SQIVND (reference sequence). DNA of the CDR3: TGTGCCAGTAGTATTGGGCAGGGCCAAGAGACCCAGTACTTC. Protein sequence: CASSIGQGQETQYF.

The table lists this clone with a few counts. The rearrangement joins TRBV27 to TRBJ1-4, with a possible D match to TRBD1 (5 bases). Germline CDR1 is MNHEY and CDR2 is SMNVEV (reference sequence). The V end was cut by 7 bases, the J end by 5 bases, with 17 bases between. CDR3 length: 15 residues. As DNA, the CDR3 is TGTGCCAGCACTCCTTCCGGGGGTTCCAATGAAAAACTGTTTTTT. This gives the protein CASTPSGGSNEKLFF.

The chain is built from TRBV5-4 and TRBJ2-1, with a tentative D call TRBD2 (7 bases). With 2 bases removed from V and 5 bases from J, the gap between germline ends came to 14 bases. The V gene's germline CDR1 is SGHNT and CDR2 YYREEE (reference sequence). The length of the CDR3 is 15 residues. The CDR3: CASSLGGGANNEQFF. In nucleotides, the CDR3 is TGTGCCAGCAGCTTAGGTGGGGGGGCCAACAATGAGCAGTTCTTC.

This clone appeared a single time. This chain joins TRBV6-5 and TRBJ1-2; D not certain. Germline-derived CDR1 and CDR2 are MNHEY and SVGAGI. V was shortened by 7 bases and J by 1 base, with 13 bases between the two germline ends. The CDR3 sequence is 14 residues long. CDR3 DNA: TGTGCCAGCACCCGGGAGAGCAGTAACTATGGCTACACCTTC. Its translation is CASTRESSNYGYTF.

V gene TRBV20-1 combines with J gene TRBJ2-5, with unresolved D. V lost 4 bases and J 5 bases, leaving 8 bases between the germline ends. Germline V gene lookup returns CDR1 DFQATT and CDR2 SNEGSKA (reference sequence). The length of the CDR3 is 11 residues. The CDR3 sequence is CSAKMEETQYF. In DNA form, the CDR3 reads TGCAGTGCTAAGATGGAGGAGACCCAGTACTTC.

This clone was counted between two and nine times. CDR3 residues: CASWDSFSYEQYF. The CDR3 DNA reads as TGTGCCAGCTGGGACAGTTTCTCCTACGAGCAGTACTTC. This chain links TRBV2 with TRBJ2-7; TRBD1 matches at 7 bases. Germline values: CDR1 SNHLY, CDR2 FYNNEI. V dropped 8 bases and J dropped 0; count of bases not matched to a gene: 4. There are 13 residues in the CDR3.

This clone has more than one count but fewer than ten. The chain combines TRBV11-2 with TRBJ1-4, with TRBD1 identical over 8 bases. The length of the CDR3 is 15 residues. V trimming: 4 bases; J trimming: 2 bases; junction bases outside the gene matches: 3. CDR1 and CDR2 (germline): SGHAT, FQNNGV. CDR3: CASSSAGGTNEKLFF. CDR3 bases: TGTGCCAGCAGCTCCGCAGGGGGCACTAATGAAAAACTGTTTTTT.

This chain connects TRBV19 to TRBJ2-5; TRBD2 matches at 7 bases. The V gene's germline CDR1 is LNHDA and CDR2 SQIVND (reference sequence). The CDR3 covers 21 residues. V lost 0 bases and J lost 2; bases outside the gene matches: 21. CDR3 sequence (DNA): TGTGCCAGTAGTATAGATACCTTCGGCCTCCGGGGGGAGTATACTCAAGAGACCCAGTACTTC. Its protein product is CASSIDTFGLRGEYTQETQYF.

The CDR3 coding sequence is TGTGCCAGCAGCTTAAGTGACCCAGGGGCGAATAATTCACCCCTCCACTTT. Translated: CASSLSDPGANNSPLHF. V gene TRBV11-2 combines with J gene TRBJ1-6, with D perhaps matching TRBD1 (6 bases). Germline V CDR1 and CDR2: SGHAT, FQNNGV. V lost 2 bases, J lost 5 bases, and 16 bases lay in between. CDR3 size: 17 residues.

The J gene is TRBJ1-1, the V gene TRBV5-4, with a possible D match to TRBD1 (6 bases). In germline, CDR1 is SGHNT, CDR2 YYREEE (reference sequence). The CDR3 is made up of 14 amino acids. The germline V and J ends were trimmed by 3 bases and 4 bases, with 13 bases remaining between them. CDR3 loop: CASSSQGQITEAFF. CDR3 nucleotides: TGTGCCAGCAGCTCGCAGGGGCAGATCACTGAAGCTTTCTTT.

This clone has only a few counts. V gene TRBV28 combines with J gene TRBJ1-2; TRBD1 matches 7 bases. Germline CDR1 and CDR2: MDHEN and SYDVKM. V trimming: 9 bases; J trimming: 4 bases; junction bases outside the gene matches: 11. The CDR3 extends over 14 amino acids. For the CDR3, the DNA is TGTGCCAGTTTTCCCACAGGGGCCCCCTATGGCTACACCTTC. It specifies CASFPTGAPYGYTF.

This clone showed up just once. The rearrangement joins TRBV18 to TRBJ2-7; D call uncertain. The V gene's germline CDR1 is KGHSH and CDR2 LQKENI. Between the trimmed V and J ends, which lost 3 bases and 3 bases, there was a span of 9 bases. The CDR3 consists of 13 residues. The CDR3: CASSPQYHYEQYF. The CDR3 region has the DNA TGTGCCAGCTCACCCCAGTACCACTACGAGCAGTACTTC.

The rearrangement joins TRBV4-3 to TRBJ2-2; D ambiguous. The V gene's germline CDR1 is LGHNA and CDR2 YSLEER. The germline V and J ends were trimmed by 0 bases and 7 bases, with 9 bases remaining between them. The CDR3 runs to 14 residues. CDR3 loop: CASSQERMSGELFF. Here the CDR3 DNA reads TGCGCCAGCAGCCAAGAGAGAATGAGCGGGGAGCTGTTTTTT.

As to this clone: Sequence at one end of the junction differs from germline and may be a read error. The chain is built from TRBV4-1 and TRBJ2-4; 7 nucleotides line up with TRBD1. The CDR3 consists of 14 residues. CDR1 and CDR2 (germline): MGHRA, YSYEKL. The CDR3 here is CASSERPDRPTEAF. In DNA form, the CDR3 reads TGCGCCAGCAGCGAAAGACCGGACAGGCCGACTGAGGCCTTC.

The chain links TRBV28 to TRBJ2-2, with TRBD1 identical over 9 bases. Germline V gene sequence: CDR1 MDHEN, CDR2 SYDVKM. This CDR3 is built from 15 residues. After removal of 8 bases from V and 6 bases from J, the junction contained 10 bases not matched to a gene. In DNA, the CDR3 is TGTGCCAGCCGCACAGGGGGCGAACAGGCCGGGGAGCTGTTTTTT. Protein product: CASRTGGEQAGELFF.

The chain joins TRBV30 to TRBJ1-5; 7 nucleotides agree with TRBD1. The V gene's germline CDR1 is GTSNPN and CDR2 SVGIG (reference sequence). Trimming removed 5 bases from V and 4 bases from J; junction bases left unmatched: 5. The CDR3 has 13 residues. The DNA for the CDR3 is TGTGCCTGGGCGGGACAGCCAAATCAGCCCCAGCATTTT. It codes for CAWAGQPNQPQHF.